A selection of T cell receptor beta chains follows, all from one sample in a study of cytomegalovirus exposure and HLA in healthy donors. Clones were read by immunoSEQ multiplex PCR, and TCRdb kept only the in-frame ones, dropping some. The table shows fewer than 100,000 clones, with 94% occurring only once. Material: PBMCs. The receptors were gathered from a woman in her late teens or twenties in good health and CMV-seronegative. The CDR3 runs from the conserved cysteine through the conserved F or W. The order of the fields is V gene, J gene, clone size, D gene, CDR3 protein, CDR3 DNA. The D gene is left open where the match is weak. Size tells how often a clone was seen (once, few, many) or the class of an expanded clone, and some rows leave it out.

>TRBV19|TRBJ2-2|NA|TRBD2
CASSILLAATGELFF
TGTGCCAGTAGTATCTTACTAGCGGCCACCGGGGAGCTGTTTTTT
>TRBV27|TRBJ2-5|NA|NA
CASSLSHLGGETQYF
TGTGCCAGCAGTTTATCCCATCTAGGGGGAGAGACCCAGTACTTC
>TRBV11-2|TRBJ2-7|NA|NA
CASSLGPGYGFYEQYF
TGTGCCAGCAGCTTAGGACCGGGGTATGGGTTTTACGAGCAGTACTTC
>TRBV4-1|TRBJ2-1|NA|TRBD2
CASSQVDMGLVRRNEQFF
TGCGCCAGCAGCCAAGTGGACATGGGACTAGTCAGGCGCAATGAGCAGTTCTTC
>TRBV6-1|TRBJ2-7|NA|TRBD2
CASTAGTSGSYEQYF
TGTGCCAGCACCGCAGGGACTAGCGGGTCCTACGAGCAGTACTTC
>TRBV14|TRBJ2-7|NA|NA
CASSQVAHRQMSLGFEEQYF
TGTGCCAGCAGCCAAGTTGCTCACAGGCAAATGAGCCTGGGGTTCGAAGAGCAGTACTTC
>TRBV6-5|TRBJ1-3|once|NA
CASSYAGSGNTIYF
TGTGCCAGCAGTTATGCAGGCTCTGGAAACACCATATATTTT
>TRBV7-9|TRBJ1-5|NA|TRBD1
CASSNGQGGDQAQHF
TGTGCCAGCAGCAACGGACAGGGGGGGGATCAGGCCCAGCATTTT
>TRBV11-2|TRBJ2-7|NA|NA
CASSLDRFLGHLEQYF
TGTGCCAGCAGCTTAGATCGGTTTTTGGGACACCTTGAGCAGTACTTC
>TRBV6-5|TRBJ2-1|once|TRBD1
CASTRGRGYNEQFF
TGTGCCAGCACCAGGGGGCGGGGTTACAATGAGCAGTTCTTC
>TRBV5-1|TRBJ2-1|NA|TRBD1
CASSLIRGRGEQFF
TGCGCCAGCAGCTTGATCAGGGGGCGGGGTGAGCAGTTCTTC
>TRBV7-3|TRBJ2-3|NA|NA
CASSFFPGRSDTQYF
TGTGCCAGCAGCTTCTTTCCGGGGAGGTCGGATACGCAGTATTTT
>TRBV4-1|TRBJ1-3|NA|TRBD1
CASSQPPGQTFSGNTIYF
TGCGCCAGCAGCCAACCACCGGGACAGACCTTCTCTGGAAACACCATATATTTT
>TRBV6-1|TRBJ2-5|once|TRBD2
CASSESQLASGRAWGETQYF
TGTGCCAGCAGTGAATCGCAGTTGGCTAGCGGGAGGGCCTGGGGAGAGACCCAGTACTTC
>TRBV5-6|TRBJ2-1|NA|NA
CASSLQGWEQFF
TGTGCCAGCAGCTTGCAGGGTTGGGAGCAGTTCTTC
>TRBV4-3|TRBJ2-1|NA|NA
CASSQDVSLEQFF
TGCGCCAGCAGCCAAGATGTGAGCCTCGAGCAGTTCTTC
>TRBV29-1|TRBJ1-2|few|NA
CSVQVLDYGYTF
TGCAGCGTCCAGGTTTTGGACTATGGCTACACCTTC
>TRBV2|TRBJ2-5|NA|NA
CASRPGLGRGPETQYF
TGTGCCAGCAGACCGGGACTAGGTAGGGGGCCAGAGACCCAGTACTTC
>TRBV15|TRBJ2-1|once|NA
CATSRVIYNEQFF
TGTGCCACCAGCAGAGTCATCTACAATGAGCAGTTCTTC
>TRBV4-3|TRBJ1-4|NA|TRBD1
CASSQLPGGVNEKLFF
TGCGCCAGCAGCCAACTTCCAGGGGGCGTTAATGAAAAACTGTTTTTT
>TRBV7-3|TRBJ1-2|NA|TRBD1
CASAVQGAGYGYTF
TGTGCCAGCGCAGTACAGGGGGCAGGCTATGGCTACACCTTC
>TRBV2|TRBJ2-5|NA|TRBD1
CASRSTKGQRETQYF
TGTGCCAGCAGATCGACTAAGGGACAGCGAGAGACCCAGTACTTC
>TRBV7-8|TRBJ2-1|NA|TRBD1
CASSWDSEQFF
TGTGCCAGCAGCTGGGACAGTGAGCAGTTCTTC
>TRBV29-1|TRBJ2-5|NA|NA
CSVEDQGIGETQYF
TGCAGCGTTGAAGATCAGGGGATCGGAGAGACCCAGTACTTC
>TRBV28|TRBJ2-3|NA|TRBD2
CASSLTSDSTDTQYF
TGTGCCAGCAGTTTGACTAGCGACAGCACAGATACGCAGTATTTT
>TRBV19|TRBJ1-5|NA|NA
CASRGRGEQPQHF
TGTGCCAGTAGGGGGAGGGGGGAGCAGCCCCAGCATTTT
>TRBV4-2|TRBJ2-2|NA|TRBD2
CASSQDTGTSGGYTGELFF
TGTGCCAGCAGCCAAGATACGGGGACTAGCGGGGGGTACACCGGGGAGCTGTTTTTT
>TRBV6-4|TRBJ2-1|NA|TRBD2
CASSPSGGGNEQFF
TGTGCCAGCAGTCCTAGCGGGGGGGGCAATGAGCAGTTCTTC